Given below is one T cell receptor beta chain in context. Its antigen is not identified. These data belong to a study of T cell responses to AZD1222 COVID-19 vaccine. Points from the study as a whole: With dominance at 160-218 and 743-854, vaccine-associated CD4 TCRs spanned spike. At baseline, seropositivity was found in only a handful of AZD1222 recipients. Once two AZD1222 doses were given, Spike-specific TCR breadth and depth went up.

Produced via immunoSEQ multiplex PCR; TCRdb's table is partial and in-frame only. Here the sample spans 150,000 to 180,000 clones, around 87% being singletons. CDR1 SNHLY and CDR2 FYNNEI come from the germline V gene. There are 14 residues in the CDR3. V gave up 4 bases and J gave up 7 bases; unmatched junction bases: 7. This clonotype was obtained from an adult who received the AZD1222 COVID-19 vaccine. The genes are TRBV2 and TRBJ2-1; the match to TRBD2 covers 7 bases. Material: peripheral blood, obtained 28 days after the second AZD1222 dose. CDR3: CASSAGLVSNEQFF. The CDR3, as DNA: TGTGCCAGCAGTGCCGGACTAGTATCGAATGAGCAGTTCTTC.